The rows below give T cell receptor beta chains drawn from one sample of a study of blood T cell repertoires in COVID-19. Generated by immunoSEQ multiplex PCR, the TCRdb table keeps only in-frame clones and is missing some. In the table there are 360,000 or so clones, 88% of which are singletons. The sequenced sample consisted of PBMCs or T cells enriched from blood (not recorded which). The source is a woman in her twenties or thirties who had been exposed to COVID-19. CDR3s include the opening cysteine and the closing phenylalanine or tryptophan. Clone size is shown for a subset of rows, as once, few, many or a class of expanded clone.

j_call clone_size v_call cdr3_aa
TRBJ1-4 few TRBV28 CASSSPGQGAGGEKLFF
TRBJ2-1 - TRBV7-3 CASSLAVANEQFF
TRBJ1-4 - TRBV7-9 CASSLGQKLFF
TRBJ1-5 - TRBV19 CASSSYRIESNQPQHF
TRBJ1-1 - TRBV14 CASSQGGNTEAFF
TRBJ2-7 - TRBV27 CASRGTSITYEQYF
TRBJ2-7 - TRBV5-1 CASSPGQGGPYEQYF
TRBJ1-5 - TRBV12-5 CASGFRQDQPQHF
TRBJ2-2 - TRBV12-3/TRBV12-4 CASSPGREGELFF
TRBJ2-1 once TRBV14 CASSQRTGLIHNEQFF
TRBJ2-7 - TRBV18 CASSPPGLYSYEQYF
TRBJ1-1 - TRBV27 CASSSGNMNTEAFF
TRBJ2-7 - TRBV7-8 CASSLLYSGTGELEQYF
TRBJ1-5 - TRBV27 CASSTDRFNQPQHF
TRBJ1-6 - TRBV28 CASSSRTGHSPLHF
TRBJ2-7 - TRBV29-1 CSGRVGGSYEQYF
TRBJ2-1 - TRBV7-6 CASSPNGVASGGRSYNEQFF
TRBJ2-1 - TRBV6-5 CASSPGGALTEQFF
TRBJ2-3 - TRBV19 CASRGLAGGPPDTQYF
TRBJ2-7 - TRBV5-1 CASSPRTSGSISYEQYF
TRBJ2-5 - TRBV6-5 CASSRTGAETQYF
TRBJ2-1 - TRBV20-1 CSAGHNEQFF
TRBJ2-5 - TRBV10-1 CASSESTAQETQYF
TRBJ1-1 - TRBV19 CASIAGTEAFF
TRBJ2-1 - TRBV27 CASSSLTSGQYNEQFF
TRBJ2-1 - TRBV12-3/TRBV12-4 CASSADFPEQFF
TRBJ1-4 - TRBV24-1 CATSDSYRVATNEKLFF
TRBJ2-2 - TRBV7-3 CASSLRGGAGNTGELFF
TRBJ1-3 - TRBV7-9 CASREGGGNTIYF
TRBJ2-1 once TRBV30 CAWTGNYNEQFF
TRBJ2-1 - TRBV27 CASRLLGGGDNEQFF
TRBJ1-2 - TRBV3-1/TRBV3-2 CASSQTGVDGYTF
TRBJ1-6 - TRBV15 CATSRGDTANSPLHF
TRBJ2-2 - TRBV15 CATSPIRGVTGELFF
TRBJ2-5 - TRBV30 CAWIAVQETQYF
TRBJ2-7 - TRBV7-7 CASSFSREGVHEQYF
TRBJ2-7 - TRBV28 CASPPGGGLAGEWDEQYF
TRBJ1-5 - TRBV14 CASSGHNQPQHF
TRBJ2-5 - TRBV7-9 CASSLTGGGQETQYF
TRBJ2-2 - TRBV19 CASSIRGTGELFF
TRBJ2-1 - TRBV7-3 CASSLDWATYNEQFF
TRBJ2-1 - TRBV7-2 CASSLQGTSGNEQFF
TRBJ2-7 - TRBV28 CASRYPRQPYEQYF
TRBJ2-7 once TRBV11-3 CASSLVAGAGEQYF
TRBJ1-5 - TRBV18 CASSPEHSNQPQHF
TRBJ1-1 once TRBV12-5 CASGLRPQGIDSAFF
TRBJ1-3 - TRBV14 CASSPTRRARKGGRGNTIYF
TRBJ2-7 - TRBV12-5 CASARGTSGAGYEQYF
TRBJ2-7 - TRBV28 CASSVLAGSSYEQYF
TRBJ2-1 - TRBV5-1 CASSRTLAGDVYNEQFF
TRBJ1-5 - TRBV15 CATRGTGVLSQHF
TRBJ1-2 once TRBV9 CASSTRTGPYGYTF
TRBJ2-7 - TRBV7-8 CASSLSPGSSYEQYF